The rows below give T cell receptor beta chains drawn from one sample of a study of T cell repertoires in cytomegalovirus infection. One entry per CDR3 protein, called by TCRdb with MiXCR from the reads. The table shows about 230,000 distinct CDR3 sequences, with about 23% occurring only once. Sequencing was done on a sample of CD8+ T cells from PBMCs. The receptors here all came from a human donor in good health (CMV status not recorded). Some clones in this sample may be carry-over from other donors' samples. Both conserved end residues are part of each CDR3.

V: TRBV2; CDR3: CASREGSSGAYEQYF
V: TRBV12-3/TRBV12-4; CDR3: CASRPSGGASADTQYF
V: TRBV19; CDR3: CASSMSGSTEAFF
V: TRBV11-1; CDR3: CASTLSVNNEQFF
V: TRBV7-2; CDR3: CASSSTVSLLSSYEQYF
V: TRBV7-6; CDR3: CASSPRTSGEETQYF
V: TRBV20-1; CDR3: CSASSGDQYF
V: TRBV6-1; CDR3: CASSEYGGNTEAFF
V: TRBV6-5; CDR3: CASSYYRASYEQYF
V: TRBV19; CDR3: CASSSSPRNQYNEQFF
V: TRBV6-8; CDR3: CADHTGRGTGELFF
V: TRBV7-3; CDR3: CASSLVERTGSYNEQFF
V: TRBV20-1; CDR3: CSAKDQGRSHEQYF
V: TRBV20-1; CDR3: CSARDNGLGFNEQFF
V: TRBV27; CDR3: CASSGSKRGLNEQYF
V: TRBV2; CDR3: CASSGMSNSPLHF
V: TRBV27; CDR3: CASSLSGGGSPYEQYF
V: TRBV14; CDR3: CASSLLSGETQYF
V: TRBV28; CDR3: CASRKTAGYEQYF
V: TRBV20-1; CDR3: CSATENGYTF
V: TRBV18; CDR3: CASSPHKGNQPQHF
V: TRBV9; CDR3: CASSQGTGFIYEQYF
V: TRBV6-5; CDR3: CASSYEGAGIEAFF
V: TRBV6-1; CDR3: CASRTGLAAYNEQFF
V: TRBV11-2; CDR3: CASSLDHRERGSTDTQYF
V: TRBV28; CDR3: CASIGLSSYEQYF
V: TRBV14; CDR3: CASSPHVGDVQPQHF
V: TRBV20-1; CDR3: CSSLVAGDTDTQYF
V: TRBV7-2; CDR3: CASSIGSDYRGPTDTQYF
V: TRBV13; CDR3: CASSGSGGADTQYF
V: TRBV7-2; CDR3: CASSPPGQDTDTQYF
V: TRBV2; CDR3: CASSAPAGGHTDTQYF
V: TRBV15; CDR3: CATSGQGARQPQHF
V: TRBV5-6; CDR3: CASSWGFEQYF
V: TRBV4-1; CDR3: CASSQDGVTVYGEQYF
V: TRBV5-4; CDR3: CASSLNDRSVGELFF
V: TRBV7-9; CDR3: CASSLVSGYNEQFF
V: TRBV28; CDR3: CASSFIVLFAIGQPQHF
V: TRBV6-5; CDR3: CASSYPGNNEQFF
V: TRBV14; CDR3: CASSQDRLTGELFF
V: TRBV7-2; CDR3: CASPGTNTGELFF
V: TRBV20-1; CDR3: CSARQGGETQYF
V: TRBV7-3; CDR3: CASSGGPSSYNEQFF
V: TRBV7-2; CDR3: CASSLLTGGGTQYF
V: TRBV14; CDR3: CASSALAGYQGEQFF
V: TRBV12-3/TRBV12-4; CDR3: CASSSGQSNQPQHF
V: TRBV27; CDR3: CASSFGGVDNEQFF
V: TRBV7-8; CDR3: CASSLNSLGEPQHF
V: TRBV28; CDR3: CASSLRTDYTEAFF
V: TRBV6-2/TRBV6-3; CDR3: CASTLSGGYNEQFF
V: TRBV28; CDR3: CASSLSKTGNYGNTF
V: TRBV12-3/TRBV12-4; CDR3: CASSLGLAFF
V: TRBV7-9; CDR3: CASSVIGTEAFF
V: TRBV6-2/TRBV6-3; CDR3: CASSYAGGLYEQYF
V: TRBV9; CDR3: CASSVGAGPGNTIYF
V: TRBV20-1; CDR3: CSATLAEVHTGELFF
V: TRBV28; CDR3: CASSLYRREKTQYF
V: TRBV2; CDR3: CASSELLAGEYEQYF